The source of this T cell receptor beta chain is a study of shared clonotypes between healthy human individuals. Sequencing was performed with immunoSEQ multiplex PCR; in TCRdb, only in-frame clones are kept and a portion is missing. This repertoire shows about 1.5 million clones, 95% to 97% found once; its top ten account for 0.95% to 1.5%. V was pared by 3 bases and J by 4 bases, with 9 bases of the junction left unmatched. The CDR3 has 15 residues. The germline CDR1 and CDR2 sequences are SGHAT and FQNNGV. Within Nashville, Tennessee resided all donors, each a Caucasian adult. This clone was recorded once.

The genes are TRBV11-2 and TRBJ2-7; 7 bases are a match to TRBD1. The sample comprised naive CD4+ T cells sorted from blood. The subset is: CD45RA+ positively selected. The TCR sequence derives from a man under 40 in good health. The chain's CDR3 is CASSLRGTVYYEQYF. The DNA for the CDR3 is TGTGCCAGCAGCTTGAGAGGGACAGTCTATTACGAGCAGTACTTC.